The 20 T cell receptor beta chains below were found in one sample sequenced in a study of response to subunit inactivated influenza vaccine. One entry per CDR3 protein, called by TCRdb with MiXCR from the RT-PCR reads. This sample has approximately 310,000 distinct CDR3 sequences, with about a fifth found just once. This specimen consisted of PBMCs from blood, obtained 21 months after vaccination. These receptors were obtained from a man aged 45-69 years who received an inactivated influenza vaccine.

This clonotype was seen only a few times. J is TRBJ2-3 and V is TRBV7-2; D unclear. Trimming left V 1 base short and J 3 bases short, with 8 bases between. CDR3 length equals 14 residues. Germline CDR1 is SGHTA and CDR2 is FQGNSA. DNA of the CDR3: TGTGCCAGCAGCTTAGAACAGCTGACAGATACGCAGTATTTT. It translates to CASSLEQLTDTQYF.

With respect to this clonotype: The germline gene is not matched at one end of the junction; a read error may be the cause. V and J are TRBV27 and TRBJ1-4; 9 nucleotides agree with TRBD1. In germline, CDR1 is MNHEY, CDR2 SMNVEV (reference sequence). The CDR3 has 16 residues. CDR3 bases: TGTGCCAGCAGTATATCACAGGGGGCTGGAAATGAAAAACTGTTTTTT. This translates into CASSISQGAGNEKLFF.

V gene TRBV5-6 combines with J gene TRBJ1-5, with 8 bases fitting TRBD1. After removal of 2 bases from V and 2 bases from J, the junction contained 9 bases not matched to a gene. Germline-derived CDR1 and CDR2 are SGHDT and YYEEEE. This CDR3 contains 17 residues. The chain's CDR3 is CASSFHLTGQGNQPQHF. In DNA, the CDR3 is TGTGCCAGCAGCTTTCATCTGACGGGACAGGGCAATCAGCCCCAGCATTTT.

The rearrangement links TRBV20-1 to TRBJ2-7; 7 nucleotides match TRBD2. This CDR3 has 15 residues. V was clipped by 1 base and J by 4 bases; unmatched bases: 10. Germline V gene lookup returns CDR1 DFQATT and CDR2 SNEGSKA (reference sequence). The CDR3 DNA sequence: TGCAGTGCTAGAGGCTGGGGGAGGGCCGCTTACGAGCAGTACTTC. This codes for CSARGWGRAAYEQYF.

The CDR3 loop reads CSAPLRGQYF. CDR3 nucleotide sequence: TGCAGTGCTCCGCTACGAGGGCAGTACTTC. This chain uses TRBV20-1 with TRBJ2-7; no clear D. The V gene's germline CDR1 is DFQATT and CDR2 SNEGSKA (reference sequence). The CDR3 contains 10 residues. V was clipped by 5 bases and J by 9 bases, with 11 bases between them.

This clonotype was seen a few times. The J gene is TRBJ1-1, the V gene TRBV7-9; 9 positions agree with TRBD1. The germline gives CDR1 SEHNR, CDR2 FQNEAQ (reference sequence). Trimming took 11 bases from V and 0 from J; bases not matched to a gene: 4. CDR3 length: 13 amino acids. The CDR3 loop reads CAPGTGMNTEAFF. The DNA for the CDR3 is TGTGCCCCGGGGACAGGGATGAACACTGAAGCTTTCTTT.

This clonotype was counted many times. V gene TRBV5-8 combines with J gene TRBJ2-1; possible D gene TRBD1, 6 bases. Germline CDR1 SGHTS, CDR2 YDEGEE. V lost 9 bases and J lost 0, with 22 bases in between. The CDR3 length is 17 residues. The CDR3 is CATETNRDMSSYNEQFF. The CDR3 DNA sequence: TGTGCCACCGAAACTAACCGGGACATGAGCTCCTACAATGAGCAGTTCTTC.

V and J are TRBV20-1 and TRBJ1-2; 7 bases fit TRBD1. The CDR3 spans 13 residues. The germline V gene encodes CDR1 DFQATT and CDR2 SNEGSKA (reference sequence). The V and J ends lost 0 bases and 6 bases, in that order; junction bases with no gene match: 4. CDR3 sequence: CSARDSTGDGYTF. The DNA of the CDR3 is TGCAGTGCTAGAGATTCCACAGGGGATGGCTACACCTTC.

This clonotype was counted only a few times. The genes are TRBV12-3 or TRBV12-4 and TRBJ1-6, with D perhaps matching TRBD1 (5 bases). The germline V and J ends were trimmed by 3 bases and 5 bases, with 8 bases remaining between them. This CDR3 comprises 14 residues. The CDR3 nucleotides are TGTGCCAGCAGTTTTTTAGGGGATAATTCACCCCTCCACTTT. It is translated as CASSFLGDNSPLHF.

This clonotype was seen only a few times. CDR3 sequence (DNA): TGCAGTGCCGCAGCCCTCCGGGACAGGGGATTGGGCAATCAGCCCCAGCATTTT. Residues: CSAAALRDRGLGNQPQHF. This chain uses TRBV20-1 with TRBJ1-5; 10 bases match TRBD1. Trimming at V came to 6 bases and at J to 2 bases, leaving 16 bases not matched to a gene. CDR1 and CDR2 (germline): DFQATT, SNEGSKA (reference sequence). The CDR3 consists of 18 residues.

Here the CDR3 reads CASSLEGTVFSPLHF. Written as DNA, the CDR3 is TGTGCCAGCAGTTTGGAGGGGACAGTTTTCTCACCCCTCCACTTT. The genes are TRBV27 and TRBJ1-6; 7 bases fit TRBD1. V shed 3 bases, J shed 10 bases, and the junction held 9 bases outside the gene matches. CDR1 MNHEY and CDR2 SMNVEV come from the germline V gene (reference sequence). CDR3 size: 15 residues.

This clonotype has a handful of counts. V usage is TRBV5-1 and J usage is TRBJ2-1; weak D call: TRBD2 (6 bases). This CDR3 contains 15 residues. V lost 0 bases to trimming and J lost 5 bases, with 12 bases between them. Germline assignment: CDR1 SGHRS and CDR2 YFSETQ. The CDR3 DNA sequence: TGCGCCAGCAGCTTGGGGGTCAGGGAGGACAATGAGCAGTTCTTC. Encoded protein: CASSLGVREDNEQFF. Full variable domain (outside the CDR3, taken from reference TRBV5-1 and TRBJ2-1): KAGVTQTPRYLIKTRGQQVTLSCSPISGHRSVSWYQQTPGQGLQFLFEYFSETQRNKGNFPGRFSGRQFSNSRSEMNVSTLELGDSALYLCASSLGVREDNEQFFGPGTRLTVL.

There are a few counts of this clonotype. This chain connects TRBV15 to TRBJ2-1; D gene unclear. This CDR3 is built from 12 residues. Germline CDR1 is LNHNV and CDR2 is YYDKDF (reference sequence). With 0 bases removed from V and 12 bases from J, the gap between germline ends came to 9 bases. In nucleotides, the CDR3 is TGTGCCACCAGCAGAGAACTGGGTGTGCAGTTCTTC. Its translation is CATSRELGVQFF.

This chain joins TRBV7-9 and TRBJ2-7, with D uncertain. The V gene lost 1 base and the J gene lost 6 bases, with 7 bases spanning the gap. Germline V gene lookup returns CDR1 SEHNR and CDR2 FQNEAQ (reference sequence). The CDR3 has 12 residues. CDR3 loop: CASSLGLVEQYF. DNA of the CDR3: TGTGCCAGCAGCTTAGGGCTCGTCGAGCAGTACTTC. The full variable domain, its missing parts supplied by reference TRBV7-9 and TRBJ2-7, is DTGVSQNPRHKITKRGQNVTFRCDPISEHNRLYWYRQTLGQGPEFLTYFQNEAQLEKSRLLSDRFSAERPKGSFSTLEIQRTEQGDSAMYLCASSLGLVEQYFGPGTRLTVT.

The V call is TRBV18, the J call TRBJ1-1; no clear D gene. Trimming pared 2 bases from V and 1 base from J, leaving 5 bases between. The CDR3 length is 13 residues. From germline, CDR1 is KGHSH and CDR2 LQKENI. CDR3 sequence reads: CASSPDQNTEAFF. The DNA of the CDR3 is TGTGCCAGCTCACCAGATCAGAACACTGAAGCTTTCTTT.

This clonotype was seen ten or more times. This chain uses TRBV20-1 with TRBJ2-1; TRBD2 aligns across 12 bases. The CDR3 sequence is 14 residues long. V dropped 5 bases and J dropped 7; count of bases not matched to a gene: 6. The germline CDR1 and CDR2 sequences are DFQATT and SNEGSKA (reference sequence). CDR3 DNA sequence: TGCAGTGCTTCTAGCGGGAGGGCCTGGAATGAGCAGTTCTTC. Translated, it gives CSASSGRAWNEQFF.

This chain links TRBV29-1 with TRBJ2-7, with 9 bases aligning to TRBD1. Germline V CDR1 and CDR2: SQVTM, ANQGSEA. This CDR3 has 12 amino acids. After removal of 4 bases from V and 3 bases from J, the junction contained 1 base not matched to a gene. In DNA form, the CDR3 reads TGCAGCGTTGCGGACAGGGGCTACGAGCAGTACTTC. Protein sequence: CSVADRGYEQYF.

The CDR3 region has the DNA TGTGCCAGCAGGGGACTAGCGGGAAGCACAGATACGCAGTATTTT. Protein: CASRGLAGSTDTQYF. This chain links TRBV27 with TRBJ2-3; 13 bases are a match to TRBD2. The V gene end was trimmed by 6 bases and the J gene end by 0 bases; junction bases not matched to a gene: 0. The germline gives CDR1 MNHEY, CDR2 SMNVEV (reference sequence). This CDR3 comprises 15 residues.

J is TRBJ2-7 and V is TRBV6-2 or TRBV6-3; unclear D gene. Trimming took off 6 bases at V and 2 bases at J, with 14 bases between the two ends. Per germline, CDR1 MNHEY and CDR2 SVGEGT. This CDR3 has 14 residues. The CDR3: CASRDRVNTYEQYF. CDR3 sequence (DNA): TGTGCCAGCAGAGACCGGGTTAATACCTACGAGCAGTACTTC.

The rearrangement links TRBV4-3 to TRBJ1-5; 7 bases map to TRBD1. CDR3 length: 15 amino acids. Germline V gene data show CDR1 as LGHNA and CDR2 as YSLEER. V shed 0 bases, J shed 6 bases, and the junction held 5 bases outside the gene matches. This CDR3 is CASSQDAAGGQPQHF. The CDR3 coding sequence is TGCGCCAGCAGCCAAGATGCGGCAGGGGGTCAGCCCCAGCATTTT.